One TCR beta chain is described in this entry. Antigen unknown. Distinct nucleotide sequences in the sample also encode this CDR3. The CDR3 covers 16 residues. Germline loops: CDR1 SGHRS, CDR2 YFSETQ. The V segment lost 0 bases and the J segment 4 bases; nucleotides outside the gene matches: 6. This sample is part of a study of shared clonotypes between healthy human individuals. Study overall: A couple of women and three men aged 18 to 49 made up the donors. Study-wide points: Sampling used blood alone; tissue repertoires probably differ. In the sorted subsets, rarefaction showed sequencing was incomplete despite large depth.

Replicate PCRs run on sorted subsets employed approximately 0.2 ug DNA, approximately 30,000 T cell genomes. The assay was immunoSEQ multiplex PCR, and TCRdb's table has in-frame clones only and misses some. The sample has 2 million to 2.5 million clones; almost 96% are singletons. Sequencing input: naive CD4+ T cells sorted from blood. Subset of the sample: CD45RA+ positively selected. The clonotype originates from a man between 18 and 35 years old in good health. This chain connects TRBV5-1 to TRBJ2-5; 10 bases are a match to TRBD2. The CDR3 loop is CASSLVLAGEGETQYF. DNA of the CDR3: TGCGCCAGCAGCTTGGTTCTAGCGGGGGAAGGAGAGACCCAGTACTTC.